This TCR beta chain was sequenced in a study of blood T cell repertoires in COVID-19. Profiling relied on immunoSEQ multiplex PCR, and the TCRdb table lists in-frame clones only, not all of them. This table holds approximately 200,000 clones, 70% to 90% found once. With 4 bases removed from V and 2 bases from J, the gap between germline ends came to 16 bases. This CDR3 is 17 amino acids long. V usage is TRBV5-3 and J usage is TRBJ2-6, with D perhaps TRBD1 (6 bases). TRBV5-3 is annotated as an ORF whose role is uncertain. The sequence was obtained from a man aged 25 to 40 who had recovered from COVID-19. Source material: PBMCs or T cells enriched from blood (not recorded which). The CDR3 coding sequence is TGTGCCAGAAGCACCCAGGGGAAGAGGGCTGGGGCCAACGTCCTGACTTTC. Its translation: CARSTQGKRAGANVLTF.